One and the same sample provided the 12 T cell receptor beta chains below, sequenced in a study of shared clonotypes between healthy human individuals. TCRdb keeps only in-frame clones here, not all; method: immunoSEQ multiplex PCR. Seen here are about 2.5 million clones, just under 95% observed once, and the top ten hold about 0.36%. Specimen: naive CD4+ T cells from PBMCs. As for subset: CD45RA+ positively selected. All receptors derive from a young man in good health. Some clones in this sample may be carry-over from other donors' samples.

The J gene is TRBJ2-1, the V gene TRBV11-3; D possibly matches TRBD1 or TRBD2 (8 bases each). CDR3 length: 18 amino acids. Looked up from germline, CDR1 is SGHNT and CDR2 is YENEEA. V lost 5 bases, J lost 1 base, and 21 bases lay in between. CDR3 DNA: TGTGCCAGCAGCCCAGGGGGCGGGAGGAGCTCTTCCTACAATGAGCAGTTCTTC. It translates to CASSPGGGRSSSYNEQFF. Full variable domain (rest looked up from reference TRBV11-3 and TRBJ2-1): EAGVVQSPRYKIIEKKQPVAFWCNPISGHNTLYWYLQNLGQGPELLIRYENEEAVDDSQLPKDRFSAERLKGVDSTLKIQPAELGDSAVYLCASSPGGGRSSSYNEQFFGPGTRLTVL.

The chain recombines TRBV6-6 with TRBJ2-6, with D unresolved. Per germline, CDR1 MNHNY and CDR2 SVGAGI (reference sequence). This CDR3 has 14 amino acids. V shed 8 bases and J shed 0 bases, with 8 bases lying between them. CDR3 protein: CASGTVSGANVLTF. The CDR3, as DNA: TGTGCCAGCGGCACAGTCTCTGGGGCCAACGTCCTGACTTTC.

The V and J genes are TRBV25-1 and TRBJ1-1; TRBD1 is a possible D gene (5 bases). Trimming took off 3 bases at V and 0 bases at J, with 11 bases between the two ends. The CDR3 is 15 residues long. Germline V gives CDR1 MGHDK, CDR2 SYGVNS. The CDR3 coding sequence is TGTGCCAGCAGTGACAGGGAAGGGGTGAACACTGAAGCTTTCTTT. It is translated as CASSDREGVNTEAFF.

This chain links TRBV14 with TRBJ2-1; TRBD2 matches 7 bases. The V gene's germline CDR1 is SGHDN and CDR2 FVKESK. This CDR3 is built from 15 residues. After removal of 3 bases from V and 7 bases from J, the junction contained 9 bases not matched to a gene. CDR3 sequence reads: CASSHDTGGQNEQFF. CDR3 in DNA: TGTGCCAGCAGCCACGACACGGGAGGTCAGAATGAGCAGTTCTTC.

This clone was counted a single time. The chain uses TRBV7-2 and TRBJ2-7; either TRBD1 or TRBD2 may fit D (6 bases each). CDR3 length equals 15 residues. Per the germline V gene, CDR1 is SGHTA and CDR2 is FQGNSA. V dropped 5 bases and J dropped 2 bases, with 16 bases sitting between them. The DNA for the CDR3 is TGTGCCAGCAGCCGAACTTGGGGGGCCACCTACGAGCAGTACTTC. This translates into CASSRTWGATYEQYF.

The rearrangement links TRBV7-2 to TRBJ1-5, with D possibly matching TRBD1 (6 bases). The CDR3 runs 13 residues. V was cut by 5 bases and J by 4 bases, with 9 bases left in between. The germline V gene encodes CDR1 SGHTA and CDR2 FQGNSA. The DNA for the CDR3 is TGTGCCAGCAGCGAGGACAGAAATCAGCCCCAGCATTTT. This translates into CASSEDRNQPQHF.

This chain joins TRBV7-8 and TRBJ2-5; possibly TRBD2 for D (6 bases). The V end was cut by 6 bases, the J end by 1 base, with 9 bases between. There are 13 residues in the CDR3. Germline-derived CDR1 and CDR2 are SGHVS and FQNEAQ. CDR3 region: CASRRGFQETQYF. The CDR3 DNA reads as TGTGCCAGCAGGCGGGGCTTCCAAGAGACCCAGTACTTC.

This chain connects TRBV7-2 to TRBJ2-1; 9 bases fit TRBD1. The trim removed 5 bases at V and 7 bases at J, leaving 12 bases unmatched. CDR1 SGHTA and CDR2 FQGNSA come from the germline V gene. The CDR3 is 16 residues long. The CDR3 protein is CASSPVAGTGKNEQFF. In nucleotides, the CDR3 is TGTGCCAGCAGCCCCGTCGCCGGGACAGGGAAAAATGAGCAGTTCTTC.

This clone appeared once. Other nucleotide sequences from this sample produce the same CDR3. The chain employs TRBV9 and TRBJ2-3, with D unresolved. Germline assignment: CDR1 SGDLS and CDR2 YYNGEE. This CDR3 has 14 amino acids. V lost 1 base to trimming and J lost 0 bases, with 6 bases between them. This chain's CDR3 is CASSVRSSTDTQYF. CDR3 DNA: TGTGCCAGCAGCGTACGGTCTAGCACAGATACGCAGTATTTT.

The chain couples TRBV11-2 to TRBJ2-5; D gene uncertain. The germline gives CDR1 SGHAT, CDR2 FQNNGV. Trimming shortened V by 0 bases and J by 6 bases, and 17 bases separated the two germline ends. This CDR3 has 16 residues. The CDR3 is CASSLEGLGPRKTQYF. CDR3 nucleotides: TGTGCCAGCAGCTTAGAGGGCCTAGGGCCTCGGAAGACCCAGTACTTC.

Turning to this clone: Other DNA sequences of this sample code for an identical CDR3. The genes are TRBV9 and TRBJ2-5; TRBD1 matches at 7 bases. J was trimmed by 2 bases and V by 2 bases; bases with no gene match: 3. CDR1 SGDLS and CDR2 YYNGEE come from the germline V gene. The CDR3 has 14 amino acids. CDR3 amino acids: CASSVGTVQETQYF. CDR3 coding DNA: TGTGCCAGCAGCGTGGGGACAGTACAAGAGACCCAGTACTTC. The whole variable domain, remainder taken from reference TRBV9 and TRBJ2-5, is DSGVTQTPKHLITATGQRVTLRCSPRSGDLSVYWYQQSLDQGLQFLIQYYNGEERAKGNILERFSAQQFPDLHSELNLSSLELGDSALYFCASSVGTVQETQYFGPGTRLLVL.

The rearrangement uses TRBV4-3 and TRBJ2-7, with 9 bases matching TRBD1. Germline CDR1 is LGHNA and CDR2 is YSLEER. The CDR3 has 16 amino acids. The junction had 12 bases not matched to a gene; V was cut back by 3 bases and J by 6 bases. Written as DNA, the CDR3 is TGCGCCAGCAGCCATCTAACCCCGGGACAGGGAGGCGAGCAGTACTTC. It translates to CASSHLTPGQGGEQYF.